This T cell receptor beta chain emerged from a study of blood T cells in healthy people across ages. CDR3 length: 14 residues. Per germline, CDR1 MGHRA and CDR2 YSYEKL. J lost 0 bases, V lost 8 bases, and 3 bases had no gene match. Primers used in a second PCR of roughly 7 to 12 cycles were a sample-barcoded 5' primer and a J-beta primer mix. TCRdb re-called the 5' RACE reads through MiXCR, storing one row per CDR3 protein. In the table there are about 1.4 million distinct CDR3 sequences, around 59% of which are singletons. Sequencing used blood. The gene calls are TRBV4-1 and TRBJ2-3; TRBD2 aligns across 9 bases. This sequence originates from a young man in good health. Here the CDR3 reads CASQRGVSTDTQYF. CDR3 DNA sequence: TGCGCCAGCCAGCGGGGGGTAAGCACAGATACGCAGTATTTT.